One T cell receptor (beta chain) is described in this entry. Antigen unknown. This table comes from immunoSEQ multiplex PCR, and its TCRdb copy is limited to in-frame clones, with some not included. The sample includes around 110,000 clones, approximately 92% of them seen just once. Patients had blood sampled at baseline and again on cycle 4 day 1 and cycle 7 day 1. This sample is drawn from a study of OX40 agonist ivuxolimab in advanced cancers. Germline V CDR1 and CDR2: SGHTA, FQGTGA. The CDR3 spans 16 residues. V lost 0 bases, J lost 1 base, and 4 bases stayed unmatched. General study findings and limits: By week 6 at 0.1 to 3.0 mg/kg, blood CD4+ and CD8+ T cells had expanded clonally. Still undetermined is the antigen specificity of the expanded peripheral T cells. Certain nonresponding patients likewise had low normalized T-cell clonal expansion.

The chain recombines TRBV7-3 with TRBJ2-3; 7 bases agree with TRBD1. The TCR was taken from an adult with an advanced solid tumor such as melanoma, head and neck, liver or kidney cancer. This specimen consisted of CD4+ or CD8+ T cells sorted from blood, obtained in a trial of the OX40 agonist ivuxolimab. This CDR3 is CASSLTRGPGTDTQYF. CDR3 nucleotides: TGTGCCAGCAGCTTAACGAGGGGGCCGGGCACAGATACGCAGTATTTT.